This record covers a single TCR beta chain. The antigen is not known. This sample is drawn from a study of T cell clonotyping in hematopoietic cell transplantation. Study findings and constraints: Recipient TCR diversity dropped after transplant; expanded clonotypes rose from day 30 to 180.

As for time point: recipient sample about 28 days before transplant, after cytoreduction. CDR1 SGHRS and CDR2 YFSETQ come from the germline V gene. With 0 bases removed from V and 6 bases from J, the gap between germline ends came to 7 bases. The CDR3 is 14 amino acids. The method was immunoSEQ multiplex PCR; TCRdb's version includes in-frame clones alone and lacks a portion of them. The sample lists tens of thousands of clones, around 84% seen once, with 24% in the top ten. The rearrangement links TRBV5-1 to TRBJ1-6; unclear D gene. The sequence came from a woman aged 55-75 years with acute myeloid leukemia. Some clones in this sample may be carry-over from other donors' samples. Sequencing used peripheral blood mononuclear cells, obtained before stem cell transplant. This CDR3 reads CASSLEGTNSPLHF. CDR3 sequence (DNA): TGCGCCAGCAGCTTGGAAGGAACTAATTCACCCCTCCACTTT.